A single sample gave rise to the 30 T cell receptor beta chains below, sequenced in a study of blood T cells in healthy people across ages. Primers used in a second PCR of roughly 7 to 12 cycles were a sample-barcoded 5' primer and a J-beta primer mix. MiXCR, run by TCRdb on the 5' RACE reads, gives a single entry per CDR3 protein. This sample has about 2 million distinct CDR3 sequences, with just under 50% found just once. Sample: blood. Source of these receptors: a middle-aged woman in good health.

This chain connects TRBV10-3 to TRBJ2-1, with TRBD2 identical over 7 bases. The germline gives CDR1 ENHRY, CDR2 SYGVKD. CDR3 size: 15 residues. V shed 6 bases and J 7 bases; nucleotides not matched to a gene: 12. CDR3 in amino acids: CAISERAGEFNEQFF. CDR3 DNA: TGTGCCATCAGCGAACGGGCGGGGGAGTTTAATGAGCAGTTCTTC.

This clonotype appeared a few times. The CDR3 sequence: CASSLLSAGGPNEQFF. The CDR3 DNA sequence: TGTGCCAGCAGCTTACTATCAGCGGGGGGGCCCAATGAGCAGTTCTTC. The chain uses TRBV7-3 and TRBJ2-1; TRBD2 aligns across 10 bases. Germline CDR1 SGHTA, CDR2 FQGTGA. V lost 2 bases to trimming and J lost 6 bases; unmatched junction nucleotides: 7. CDR3 length: 16 residues.

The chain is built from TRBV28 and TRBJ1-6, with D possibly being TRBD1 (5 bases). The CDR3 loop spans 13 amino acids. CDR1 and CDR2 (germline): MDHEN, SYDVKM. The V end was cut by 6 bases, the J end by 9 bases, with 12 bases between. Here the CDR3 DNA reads TGTGCCAGCAGGAGGCAGGGAACTTCACCCCTCCACTTT. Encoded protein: CASRRQGTSPLHF.

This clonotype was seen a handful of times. The CDR3 reads CASSLRSGRETQYF. The CDR3 nucleotides are TGTGCCAGCAGTCTACGGTCAGGGCGAGAGACCCAGTACTTC. The rearrangement joins TRBV6-6 to TRBJ2-5; possible D gene TRBD1, 5 bases. The V gene lost 5 bases and the J gene lost 4 bases, with 14 bases spanning the gap. The germline V gene has CDR1 MNHNY and CDR2 SVGAGI (reference sequence). This CDR3 spans 14 amino acids.

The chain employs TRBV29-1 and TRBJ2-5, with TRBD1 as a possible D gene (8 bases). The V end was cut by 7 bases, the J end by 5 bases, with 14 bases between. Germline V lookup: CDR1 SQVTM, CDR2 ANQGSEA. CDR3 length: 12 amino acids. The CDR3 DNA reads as TGCAGCGGTACAGGGGGGGGGGAGACCCAGTACTTC. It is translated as CSGTGGGETQYF.

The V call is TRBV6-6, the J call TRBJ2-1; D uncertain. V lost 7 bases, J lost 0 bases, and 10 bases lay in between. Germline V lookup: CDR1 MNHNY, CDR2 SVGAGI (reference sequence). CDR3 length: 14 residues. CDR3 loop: CASTSETSYNEQFF. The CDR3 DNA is TGTGCCAGCACAAGTGAAACCTCCTACAATGAGCAGTTCTTC.

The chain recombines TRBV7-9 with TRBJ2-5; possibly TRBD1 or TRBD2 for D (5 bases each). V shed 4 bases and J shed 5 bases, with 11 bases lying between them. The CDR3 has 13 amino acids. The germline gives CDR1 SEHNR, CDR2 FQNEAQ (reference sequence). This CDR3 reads CASSWDLEETQYF. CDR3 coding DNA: TGTGCCAGCAGCTGGGACCTCGAGGAGACCCAGTACTTC. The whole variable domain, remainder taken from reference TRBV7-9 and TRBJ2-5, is DTGVSQNPRHKITKRGQNVTFRCDPISEHNRLYWYRQTLGQGPEFLTYFQNEAQLEKSRLLSDRFSAERPKGSFSTLEIQRTEQGDSAMYLCASSWDLEETQYFGPGTRLLVL.

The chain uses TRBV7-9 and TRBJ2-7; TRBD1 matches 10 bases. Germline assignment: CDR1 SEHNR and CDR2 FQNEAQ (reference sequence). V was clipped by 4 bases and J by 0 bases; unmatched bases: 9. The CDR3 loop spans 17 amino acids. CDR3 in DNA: TGTGCCAGCAGCTCCTGGACAGGGGGACGAAGCTCCTACGAGCAGTACTTC. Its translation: CASSSWTGGRSSYEQYF. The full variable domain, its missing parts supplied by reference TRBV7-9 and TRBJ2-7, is DTGVSQNPRHKITKRGQNVTFRCDPISEHNRLYWYRQTLGQGPEFLTYFQNEAQLEKSRLLSDRFSAERPKGSFSTLEIQRTEQGDSAMYLCASSSWTGGRSSYEQYFGPGTRLTVT.

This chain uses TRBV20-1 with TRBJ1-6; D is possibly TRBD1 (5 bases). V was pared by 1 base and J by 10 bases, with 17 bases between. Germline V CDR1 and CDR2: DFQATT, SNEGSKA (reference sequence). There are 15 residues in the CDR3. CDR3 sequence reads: CSARGYGQGGSPLHF. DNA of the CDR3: TGCAGTGCTAGAGGCTATGGGCAGGGAGGATCACCCCTCCACTTT.

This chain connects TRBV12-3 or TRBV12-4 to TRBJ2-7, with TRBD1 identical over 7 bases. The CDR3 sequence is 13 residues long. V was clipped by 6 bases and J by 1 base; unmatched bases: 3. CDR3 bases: TGTGCCAGCAGAATACAGGGGTCCTACGAGCAGTACTTC. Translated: CASRIQGSYEQYF.

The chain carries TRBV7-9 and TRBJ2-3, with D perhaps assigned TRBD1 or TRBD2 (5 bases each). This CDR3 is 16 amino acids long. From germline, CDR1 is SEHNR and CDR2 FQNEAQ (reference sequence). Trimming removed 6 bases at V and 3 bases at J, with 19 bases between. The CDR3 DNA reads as TGTGCCAGCAGGAAGGGACGTTCTAACTTTACAGATACGCAGTATTTT. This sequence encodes CASRKGRSNFTDTQYF.

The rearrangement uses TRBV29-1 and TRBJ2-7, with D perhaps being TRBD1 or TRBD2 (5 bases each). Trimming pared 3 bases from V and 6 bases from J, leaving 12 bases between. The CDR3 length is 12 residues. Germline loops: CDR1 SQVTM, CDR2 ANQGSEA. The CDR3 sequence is CSVDIGAGEQYF. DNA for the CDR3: TGCAGCGTTGATATAGGGGCGGGCGAGCAGTACTTC.

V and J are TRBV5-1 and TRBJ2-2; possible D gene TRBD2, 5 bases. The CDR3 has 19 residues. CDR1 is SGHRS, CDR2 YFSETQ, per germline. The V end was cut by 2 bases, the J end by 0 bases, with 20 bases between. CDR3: CASSLNAQRGFANTGELFF. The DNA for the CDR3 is TGCGCCAGCAGCTTAAACGCCCAACGGGGTTTTGCGAACACCGGGGAGCTGTTTTTT.

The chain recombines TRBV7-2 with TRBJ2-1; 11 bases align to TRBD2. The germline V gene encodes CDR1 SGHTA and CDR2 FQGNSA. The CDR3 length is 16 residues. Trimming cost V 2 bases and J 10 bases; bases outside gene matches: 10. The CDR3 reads CASSLLAGGPIGEQFF. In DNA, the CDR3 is TGTGCCAGCAGCTTACTAGCGGGGGGCCCGATCGGGGAGCAGTTCTTC.

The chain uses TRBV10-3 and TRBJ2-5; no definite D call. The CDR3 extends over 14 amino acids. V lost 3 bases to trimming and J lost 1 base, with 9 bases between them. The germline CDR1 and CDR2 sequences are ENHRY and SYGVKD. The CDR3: CAISEWASQETQYF. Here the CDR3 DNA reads TGTGCCATCAGTGAATGGGCTAGCCAAGAGACCCAGTACTTC.

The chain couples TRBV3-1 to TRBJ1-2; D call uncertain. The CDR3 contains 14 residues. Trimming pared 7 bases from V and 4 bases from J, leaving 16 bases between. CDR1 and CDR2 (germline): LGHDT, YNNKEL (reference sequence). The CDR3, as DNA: TGTGCCAGCAACCTTGGACGGAAGAGCTATGGCTACACCTTC. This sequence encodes CASNLGRKSYGYTF.

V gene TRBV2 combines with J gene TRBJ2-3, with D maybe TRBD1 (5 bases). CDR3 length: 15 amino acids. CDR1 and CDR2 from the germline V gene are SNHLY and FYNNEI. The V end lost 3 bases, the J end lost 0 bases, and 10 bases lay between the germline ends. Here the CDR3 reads CASSDQGLSTDTQYF. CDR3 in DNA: TGTGCCAGCAGTGATCAGGGCTTGAGCACAGATACGCAGTATTTT.

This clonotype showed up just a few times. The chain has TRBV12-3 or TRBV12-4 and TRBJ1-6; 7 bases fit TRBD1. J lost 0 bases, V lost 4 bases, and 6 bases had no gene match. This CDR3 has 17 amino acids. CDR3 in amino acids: CASSWGGQLSYNSPLHF. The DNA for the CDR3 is TGTGCCAGCAGTTGGGGGGGACAGCTCTCCTATAATTCACCCCTCCACTTT.

In DNA form, the CDR3 reads TGTGCCAGTGGAGACAGGGGGACTTCACCCCTCCACTTT. Protein product: CASGDRGTSPLHF. The rearrangement uses TRBV2 and TRBJ1-6; TRBD1 matches at 9 bases. The germline V gene encodes CDR1 SNHLY and CDR2 FYNNEI. V shed 9 bases, J shed 9 bases, and the junction held 6 bases outside the gene matches. This CDR3 contains 13 residues.

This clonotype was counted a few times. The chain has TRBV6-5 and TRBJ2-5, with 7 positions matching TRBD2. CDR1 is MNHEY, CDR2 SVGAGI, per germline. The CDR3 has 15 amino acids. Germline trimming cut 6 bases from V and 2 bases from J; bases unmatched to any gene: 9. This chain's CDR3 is CASRAPGLPQETQYF. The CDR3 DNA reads TGTGCCAGCAGGGCCCCGGGACTACCACAAGAGACCCAGTACTTC.

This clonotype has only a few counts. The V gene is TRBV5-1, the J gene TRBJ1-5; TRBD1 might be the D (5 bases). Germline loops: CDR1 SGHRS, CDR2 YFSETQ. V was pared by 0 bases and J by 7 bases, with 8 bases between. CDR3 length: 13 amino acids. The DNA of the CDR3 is TGCGCCAGCAGCTTGGACGGGGCGCAGCCCCAGCATTTT. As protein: CASSLDGAQPQHF. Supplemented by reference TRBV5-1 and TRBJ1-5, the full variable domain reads KAGVTQTPRYLIKTRGQQVTLSCSPISGHRSVSWYQQTPGQGLQFLFEYFSETQRNKGNFPGRFSGRQFSNSRSEMNVSTLELGDSALYLCASSLDGAQPQHFGDGTRLSIL.

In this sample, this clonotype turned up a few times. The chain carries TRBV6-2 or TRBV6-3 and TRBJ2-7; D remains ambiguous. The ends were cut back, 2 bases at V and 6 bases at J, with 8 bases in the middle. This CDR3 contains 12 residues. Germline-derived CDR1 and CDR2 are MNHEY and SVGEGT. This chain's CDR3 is CASSYLRSEQYF. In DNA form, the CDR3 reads TGTGCCAGCAGTTACCTTCGATCCGAGCAGTACTTC.

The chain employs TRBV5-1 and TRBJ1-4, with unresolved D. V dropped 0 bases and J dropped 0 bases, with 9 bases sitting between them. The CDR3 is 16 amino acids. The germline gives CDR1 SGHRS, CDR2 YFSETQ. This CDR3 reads CASSLVPPATNEKLFF. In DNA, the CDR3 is TGCGCCAGCAGCTTGGTTCCCCCAGCAACTAATGAAAAACTGTTTTTT.

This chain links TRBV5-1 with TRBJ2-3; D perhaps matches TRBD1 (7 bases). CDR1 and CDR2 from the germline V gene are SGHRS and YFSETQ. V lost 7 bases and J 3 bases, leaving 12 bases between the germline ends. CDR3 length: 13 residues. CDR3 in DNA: TGCGCCAGCGGGCCAGGGGGGACAGATACGCAGTATTTT. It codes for CASGPGGTDTQYF.

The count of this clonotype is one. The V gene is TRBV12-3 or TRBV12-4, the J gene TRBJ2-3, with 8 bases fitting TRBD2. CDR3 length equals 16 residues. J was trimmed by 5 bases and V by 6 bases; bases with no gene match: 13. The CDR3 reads CASSPASGSVGDTQYF. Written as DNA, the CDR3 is TGTGCCAGCAGCCCGGCTAGCGGGTCGGTCGGAGATACGCAGTATTTT.

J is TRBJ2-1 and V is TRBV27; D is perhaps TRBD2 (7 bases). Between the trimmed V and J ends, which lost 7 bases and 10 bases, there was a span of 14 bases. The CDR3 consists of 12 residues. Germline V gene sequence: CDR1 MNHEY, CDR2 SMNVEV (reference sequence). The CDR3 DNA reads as TGTGCCAGCAACGCACAGGGAGGGGAGCAGTTCTTC. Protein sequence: CASNAQGGEQFF.

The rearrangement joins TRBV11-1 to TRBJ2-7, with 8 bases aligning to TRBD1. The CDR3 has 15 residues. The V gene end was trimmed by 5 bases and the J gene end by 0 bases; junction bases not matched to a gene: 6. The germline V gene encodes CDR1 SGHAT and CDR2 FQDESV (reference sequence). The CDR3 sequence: CASSADRDLSYEQYF. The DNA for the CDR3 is TGTGCCAGCAGCGCGGACAGGGACCTCTCCTACGAGCAGTACTTC. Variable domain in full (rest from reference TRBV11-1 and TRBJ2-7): EAEVAQSPRYKITEKSQAVAFWCDPISGHATLYWYRQILGQGPELLVQFQDESVVDDSQLPKDRFSAERLKGVDSTLKIQPAELGDSAMYLCASSADRDLSYEQYFGPGTRLTVT.

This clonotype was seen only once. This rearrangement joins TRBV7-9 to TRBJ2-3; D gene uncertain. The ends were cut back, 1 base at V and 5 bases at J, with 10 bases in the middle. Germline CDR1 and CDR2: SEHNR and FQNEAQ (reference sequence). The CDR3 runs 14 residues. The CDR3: CASSLVRGRDTQYF. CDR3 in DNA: TGTGCCAGCAGCTTAGTACGCGGCAGAGATACGCAGTATTTT.

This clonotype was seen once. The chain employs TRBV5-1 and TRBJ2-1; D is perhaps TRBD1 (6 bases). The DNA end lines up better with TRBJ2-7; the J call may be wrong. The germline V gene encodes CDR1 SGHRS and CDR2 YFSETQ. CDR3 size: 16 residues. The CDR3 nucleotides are TGCGCCAGCAGCTTGGACCTACAGGGTAAATACAATGAGCAGTACTTC. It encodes CASSLDLQGKYNEQYF.

As DNA, the CDR3 is TGTGCCAGCAGCGCGGGGGCCCCTACCACAGATACGCAGTATTTT. This sequence encodes CASSAGAPTTDTQYF. The chain couples TRBV4-2 to TRBJ2-3, with a possible D match to TRBD2 (7 bases). The CDR3 has 15 residues. V lost 5 bases and J 2 bases, leaving 14 bases between the germline ends. From germline, CDR1 is LGHNA and CDR2 YNFKEQ.